This T cell receptor (beta chain) derives from a study of response to subunit inactivated influenza vaccine. This clonotype was counted between two and nine times. After removal of 2 bases from V and 3 bases from J, the junction contained 4 bases not matched to a gene. This CDR3 is 15 amino acids long. Looked up from germline, CDR1 is SGDLS and CDR2 is YYNGEE. Each CDR3 protein is one row after TCRdb ran MiXCR on the RT-PCR reads. The sample shows some 540,000 distinct CDR3 sequences, roughly a quarter of them seen only once. Another study also made use of these data, one on T cells expressing NK-cell markers. From that report: The authors made TCR beta cDNA libraries by 5'RACE template switching. This switching added a universal primer site and UMIs. There remained a lack of clarity about HCMV specificity of expanded NKG2C+ T cell clones.

The sequencing used CD4+ T cells sorted from PBMCs, collected 11 to 12 days after vaccination. This clonotype originated in a man aged 50 to 59 who received an inactivated influenza vaccine. The chain recombines TRBV9 with TRBJ1-2; 10 positions agree with TRBD1. CDR3 amino acids: CASSVGQGVYYGYTF. CDR3 in DNA: TGTGCCAGCAGCGTTGGACAGGGGGTTTACTATGGCTACACCTTC.